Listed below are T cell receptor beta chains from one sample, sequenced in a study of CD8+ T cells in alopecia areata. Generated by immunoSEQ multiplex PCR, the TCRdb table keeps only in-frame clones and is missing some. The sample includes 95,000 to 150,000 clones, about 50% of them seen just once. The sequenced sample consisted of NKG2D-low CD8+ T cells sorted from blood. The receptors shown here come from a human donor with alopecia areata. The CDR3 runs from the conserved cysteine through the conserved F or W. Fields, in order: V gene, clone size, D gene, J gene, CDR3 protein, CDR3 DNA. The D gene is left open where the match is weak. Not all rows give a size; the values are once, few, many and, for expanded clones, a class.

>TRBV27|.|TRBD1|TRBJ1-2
CASSFTGDYGYTF
TGTGCCAGCAGTTTTACAGGGGACTATGGCTACACCTTC
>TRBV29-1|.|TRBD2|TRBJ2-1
CSAQTSLTYNEQFF
TGCAGCGCCCAGACTAGCTTAACCTACAATGAGCAGTTCTTC
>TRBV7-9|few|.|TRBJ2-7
CASSLSYEQYF
TGTGCCAGCAGCTTATCCTACGAGCAGTACTTC
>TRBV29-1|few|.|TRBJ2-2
CSVDGLSTGELFF
TGCAGCGTTGATGGGCTTTCCACCGGGGAGCTGTTTTTT
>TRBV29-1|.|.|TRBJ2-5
CSVDAGGLLSEETQYF
TGCAGCGTTGACGCAGGGGGACTACTCTCCGAAGAGACCCAGTACTTC
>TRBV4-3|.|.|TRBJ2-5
CASSQGHGRETQYF
TGCGCCAGCAGCCAGGGACATGGTAGGGAGACCCAGTACTTC
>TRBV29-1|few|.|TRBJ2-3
CSVEGQPRVTQYF
TGCAGCGTTGAAGGCCAGCCCAGGGTTACGCAGTATTTT
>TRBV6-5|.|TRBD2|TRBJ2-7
CASSYGREYEQYF
TGTGCCAGCAGTTACGGGCGGGAGTACGAGCAGTACTTC
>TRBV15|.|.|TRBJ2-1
CATSREGLLQFF
TGTGCCACCAGCAGAGAGGGGTTACTCCAGTTCTTC
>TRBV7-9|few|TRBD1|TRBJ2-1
CASSLRGQVMNEQFF
TGTGCCAGCAGCTTGAGGGGACAGGTAATGAATGAGCAGTTCTTC
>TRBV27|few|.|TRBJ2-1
CASSLSGVNEQFF
TGTGCCAGCAGTTTATCAGGGGTCAATGAGCAGTTCTTC
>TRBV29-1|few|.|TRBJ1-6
CSVETQGEGSPLHF
TGCAGCGTTGAAACTCAGGGCGAGGGATCACCCCTCCACTTT
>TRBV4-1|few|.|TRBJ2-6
CASSQVGANVLTF
TGCGCCAGCAGCCAAGTTGGGGCCAACGTCCTGACTTTC
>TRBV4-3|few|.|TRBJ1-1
CASSHAPEGVTEAFF
TGCGCCAGCAGCCACGCTCCGGAAGGGGTCACTGAAGCTTTCTTT
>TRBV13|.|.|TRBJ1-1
CASSDRDNLDTEAFF
TGTGCCAGCAGCGACCGGGACAACTTAGACACTGAAGCTTTCTTT
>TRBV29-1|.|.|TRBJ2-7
CSVPKDGSYEQYF
TGCAGCGTACCTAAGGACGGCTCCTACGAGCAGTACTTC
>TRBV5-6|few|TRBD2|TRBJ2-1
CASSLGTSREQFF
TGTGCCAGCAGCTTAGGGACTAGCCGTGAGCAGTTCTTC
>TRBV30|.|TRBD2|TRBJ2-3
CAWSRLAGRFTDTQYF
TGTGCCTGGAGCCGACTAGCGGGGAGATTCACAGATACGCAGTATTTT
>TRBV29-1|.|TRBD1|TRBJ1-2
CSVEDRVGQWGYTF
TGCAGCGTTGAGGACAGGGTCGGTCAATGGGGCTACACCTTC
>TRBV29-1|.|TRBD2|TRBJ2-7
CSVEEGREGSYEQYF
TGCAGCGTTGAAGAGGGGCGGGAGGGCTCCTACGAGCAGTACTTC
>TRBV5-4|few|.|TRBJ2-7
CASSLGWGPYEQYF
TGTGCCAGCAGCCTGGGCTGGGGGCCGTACGAGCAGTACTTC
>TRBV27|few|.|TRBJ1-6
CASSPRNSPLHF
TGTGCCAGCAGCCCAAGGAATTCACCCCTCCACTTT
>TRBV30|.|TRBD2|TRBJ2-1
CAWSKLAGGLNEQFF
TGTGCCTGGAGCAAACTAGCGGGAGGGCTCAATGAGCAGTTCTTC
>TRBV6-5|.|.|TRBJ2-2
CASSYSRTENTGELFF
TGTGCCAGCAGTTACTCTAGGACGGAGAACACCGGGGAGCTGTTTTTT
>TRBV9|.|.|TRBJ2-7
CASSVEGELGEQYF
TGTGCCAGCAGCGTAGAAGGGGAACTGGGCGAGCAGTACTTC
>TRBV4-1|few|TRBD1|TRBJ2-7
CASSHRGQAYEQYF
TGCGCCAGCAGCCACAGGGGACAGGCCTACGAGCAGTACTTC
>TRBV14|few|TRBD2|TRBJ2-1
CASSLTSGRVNEQFF
TGTGCCAGCAGCCTAACTAGCGGGAGGGTTAATGAGCAGTTCTTC
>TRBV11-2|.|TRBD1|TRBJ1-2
CASSSAQGEANYGYTF
TGTGCCAGCAGCTCGGCACAGGGGGAGGCTAACTATGGCTACACCTTC
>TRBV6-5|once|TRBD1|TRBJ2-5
CASSSETGYQETQYF
TGTGCCAGCAGTTCGGAGACAGGGTACCAAGAGACCCAGTACTTC
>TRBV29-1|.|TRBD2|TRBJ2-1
CSEYGTSENNEQFF
TGCAGCGAGTACGGGACTAGCGAGAACAATGAGCAGTTCTTC
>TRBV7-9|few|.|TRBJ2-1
CASSLNNEQFF
TGTGCCAGCAGCCTAAACAATGAGCAGTTCTTC
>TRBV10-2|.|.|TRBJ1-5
CASSHLQGWDQPQHF
TGCGCCAGCAGTCATCTACAGGGCTGGGATCAGCCCCAGCATTTT
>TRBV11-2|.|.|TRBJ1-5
CASTYPDQPQHF
TGTGCCAGCACCTACCCGGATCAGCCCCAGCATTTT
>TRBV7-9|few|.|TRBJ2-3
CASSLTGDTQYF
TGTGCCAGCAGCTTGACGGGAGATACGCAGTATTTT
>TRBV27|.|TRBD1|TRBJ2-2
CASKGTGTTGELFF
TGTGCCAGCAAGGGGACAGGGACCACCGGGGAGCTGTTTTTT
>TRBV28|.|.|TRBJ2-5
CASSLLQETQYF
TGTGCCAGCAGTTTGCTACAAGAGACCCAGTACTTC
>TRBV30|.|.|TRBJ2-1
CASKNPEQFF
TGTGCCTCAAAAAATCCTGAGCAGTTCTTC
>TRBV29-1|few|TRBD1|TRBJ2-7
CSVPGQGYEQYF
TGCAGCGTGCCGGGACAGGGATACGAGCAGTACTTC
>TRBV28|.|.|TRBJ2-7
CASSHKGYEQYF
TGTGCCAGCAGCCATAAGGGGTACGAGCAGTACTTC
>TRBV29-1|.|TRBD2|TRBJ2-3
CSVSVGTSAGTDTQYF
TGCAGCGTTTCTGTCGGGACTAGCGCCGGCACAGATACGCAGTATTTT
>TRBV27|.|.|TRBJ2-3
CASSSLADTQYF
TGTGCCAGCAGTTCCCTGGCAGATACGCAGTATTTT